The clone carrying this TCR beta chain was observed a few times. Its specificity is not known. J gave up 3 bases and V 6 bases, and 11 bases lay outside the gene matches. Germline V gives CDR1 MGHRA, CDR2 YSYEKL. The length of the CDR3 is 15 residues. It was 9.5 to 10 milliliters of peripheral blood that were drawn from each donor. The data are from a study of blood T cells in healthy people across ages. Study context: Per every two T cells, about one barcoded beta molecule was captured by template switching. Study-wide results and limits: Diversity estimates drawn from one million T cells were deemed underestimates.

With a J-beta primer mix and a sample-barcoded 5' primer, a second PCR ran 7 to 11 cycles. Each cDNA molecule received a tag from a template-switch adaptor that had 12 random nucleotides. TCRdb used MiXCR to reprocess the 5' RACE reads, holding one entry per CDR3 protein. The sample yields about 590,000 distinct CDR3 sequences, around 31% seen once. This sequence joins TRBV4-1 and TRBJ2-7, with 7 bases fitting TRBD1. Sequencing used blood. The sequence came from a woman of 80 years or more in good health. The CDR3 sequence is CASRLRQGSLYEQYF. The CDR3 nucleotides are TGCGCCAGCAGACTCAGACAGGGTAGCCTCTACGAGCAGTACTTC.